Below are 27 T cell receptor beta chains sequenced from a single sample in a study of PD-L1 blockade in urothelial cancer. Only in-frame clones appear in the TCRdb table, and some are missing; sequencing was by immunoSEQ multiplex PCR. The sample records roughly 87,000 clones, 75% to 90% being singletons. Sequencing used PBMCs, obtained around atezolizumab (anti-PD-L1) treatment. The source is an older woman with urothelial cancer.

The chain employs TRBV5-1 and TRBJ2-1; 8 nucleotides agree with TRBD2. The CDR3 length is 14 residues. Germline lookup yields CDR1 SGHRS and CDR2 YFSETQ. Trimming at V came to 4 bases and at J to 8 bases, leaving 8 bases not matched to a gene. The CDR3 bases are TGCGCCAGCAGCATTGAGACTAGCGCCTATGAGCAGTTCTTC. It yields the protein CASSIETSAYEQFF.

The V and J genes are TRBV7-9 and TRBJ1-2, with D tentatively TRBD1 (6 bases). Germline loops: CDR1 SEHNR, CDR2 FQNEAQ (reference sequence). The ends were cut back, 0 bases at V and 7 bases at J, with 15 bases in the middle. The CDR3 is 15 residues long. This CDR3 reads CASSLAGWGPRGYTF. CDR3 nucleotide sequence: TGTGCCAGCAGCTTAGCGGGGTGGGGGCCCCGTGGCTACACCTTC.

The genes are TRBV7-2 and TRBJ1-3; D is unresolved. From germline, CDR1 is SGHTA and CDR2 FQGNSA. Deletions cut 5 bases from V and 3 bases from J, with 8 bases between. The CDR3 covers 13 residues. The CDR3 nucleotides read TGTGCCAGCAGCCGCCCTAATGGAAACACCATATATTTT. This sequence encodes CASSRPNGNTIYF.

V gene TRBV7-2 combines with J gene TRBJ2-2, with a weak D call TRBD2 (6 bases). CDR3 length equals 16 residues. Germline CDR1 SGHTA, CDR2 FQGNSA. Trimming cost V 4 bases and J 0 bases, with 12 bases left between them. Here the CDR3 DNA reads TGTGCCAGCAGCTCCCTAGGCGGGGCGAACACCGGGGAGCTGTTTTTT. Its protein is CASSSLGGANTGELFF. The full variable domain, rest sourced from reference TRBV7-2 and TRBJ2-2, is GAGVSQSPSNKVTEKGKDVELRCDPISGHTALYWYRQSLGQGLEFLIYFQGNSAPDKSGLPSDRFSAERTGGSVSTLTIQRTQQEDSAVYLCASSSLGGANTGELFFGEGSRLTVL.

The V call is TRBV11-2, the J call TRBJ2-5; 8 nucleotides agree with TRBD1. The length of the CDR3 is 13 residues. V lost 0 bases and J lost 9; bases outside the gene matches: 3. Per germline, CDR1 SGHAT and CDR2 FQNNGV. The CDR3 nucleotides read TGTGCCAGCAGCTTAGAGGACAGGGAAGCCCAGTACTTC. It translates to CASSLEDREAQYF. The entire variable domain, with the rest obtained from reference TRBV11-2 and TRBJ2-5, is as follows: EAGVAQSPRYKIIEKRQSVAFWCNPISGHATLYWYQQILGQGPKLLIQFQNNGVVDDSQLPKDRFSAERLKGVDSTLKIQPAKLEDSAVYLCASSLEDREAQYFGPGTRLLVL.

The J gene is TRBJ1-1, the V gene TRBV5-1; D may be TRBD1 (5 bases). The ends were cut back, 4 bases at V and 2 bases at J, with 9 bases in the middle. The CDR3 spans 13 residues. The germline V gene encodes CDR1 SGHRS and CDR2 YFSETQ. The CDR3 loop reads CASSGGANTEAFF. As DNA, the CDR3 is TGCGCCAGCAGCGGAGGGGCAAACACTGAAGCTTTCTTT.

The chain uses TRBV6-4 and TRBJ2-3; the match to TRBD2 covers 10 bases. The CDR3 has 16 amino acids. Germline V lookup: CDR1 MRHNA, CDR2 SNTAGT. J lost 1 base, V lost 2 bases, and 3 bases had no gene match. The CDR3 nucleotides read TGTGCCAGCAGTGACGACGGGACTAGCGGCACAGATACGCAGTATTTT. The encoded protein is CASSDDGTSGTDTQYF.

The V call is TRBV28, the J call TRBJ1-1; 8 positions match TRBD1. V dropped 9 bases and J dropped 4; count of bases not matched to a gene: 10. The CDR3 sequence is 14 residues long. In germline, CDR1 is MDHEN, CDR2 SYDVKM. This chain's CDR3 is CASNFDRGGTEAFF. The CDR3 DNA reads TGTGCCAGTAATTTCGACAGGGGAGGCACTGAAGCTTTCTTT. The full variable domain, rest sourced from reference TRBV28 and TRBJ1-1, is DVKVTQSSRYLVKRTGEKVFLECVQDMDHENMFWYRQDPGLGLRLIYFSYDVKMKEKGDIPEGYSVSREKKERFSLILESASTNQTSMYLCASNFDRGGTEAFFGQGTRLTVV.

This chain connects TRBV4-2 to TRBJ2-3; TRBD2 agrees at 8 bases. V lost 3 bases, J lost 1 base, and 6 bases stayed unmatched. Germline lookup yields CDR1 LGHNA and CDR2 YNFKEQ. The CDR3 length is 16 residues. The CDR3 loop reads CASSHQTSARTDTQYF. The CDR3 DNA reads TGTGCCAGCAGCCACCAGACTAGCGCCCGCACAGATACGCAGTATTTT.

The chain employs TRBV5-1 and TRBJ2-2; D is uncertain. Per germline, CDR1 SGHRS and CDR2 YFSETQ. This CDR3 contains 13 residues. The ends were cut back, 0 bases at V and 7 bases at J, with 7 bases in the middle. For the CDR3, the DNA is TGCGCCAGCAGCTTGGGTCAGGTCGGGGAGCTGTTTTTT. Its translation is CASSLGQVGELFF.

This chain's CDR3 is CASSPPQDYYNEQFF. The CDR3 bases are TGTGCCAGCTCACCACCTCAGGACTACTACAATGAGCAGTTCTTC. V usage is TRBV18 and J usage is TRBJ2-1; D might be TRBD2 (6 bases). Germline CDR1 reads KGHSH; CDR2 reads LQKENI. Trimming removed 0 bases from V and 3 bases from J, with 9 bases in between. CDR3 length: 15 amino acids. The entire variable domain, with the rest obtained from reference TRBV18 and TRBJ2-1, is as follows: NAGVMQNPRHLVRRRGQEARLRCSPMKGHSHVYWYRQLPEEGLKFMVYLQKENIIDESGMPKERFSAEFPKEGPSILRIQQVVRGDSAAYFCASSPPQDYYNEQFFGPGTRLTVL.

This clone was seen a handful of times. The chain combines TRBV18 with TRBJ2-3; 7 bases are a match to TRBD1. Looked up from germline, CDR1 is KGHSH and CDR2 is LQKENI. The CDR3 has 15 amino acids. Trimming cost V 4 bases and J 0 bases; bases outside gene matches: 4. Written as DNA, the CDR3 is TGTGCCAGCTCACGGGGACAGCCCAGCACAGATACGCAGTATTTT. This sequence encodes CASSRGQPSTDTQYF. Supplemented by reference TRBV18 and TRBJ2-3, the full variable domain reads NAGVMQNPRHLVRRRGQEARLRCSPMKGHSHVYWYRQLPEEGLKFMVYLQKENIIDESGMPKERFSAEFPKEGPSILRIQQVVRGDSAAYFCASSRGQPSTDTQYFGPGTRLTVL.

The CDR3 coding sequence is TGTGCCAGCAGTCGAGTAGGCTACACCTTC. Its translation is CASSRVGYTF. The chain has TRBV28 and TRBJ1-2; D not resolved. The germline V and J ends were trimmed by 5 bases and 8 bases, with 6 bases remaining between them. Germline CDR1 reads MDHEN; CDR2 reads SYDVKM. The CDR3 totals 10 residues.

The rearrangement uses TRBV5-8 and TRBJ1-3; D is uncertain. V lost 0 bases and J lost 4, with 11 bases in between. The germline CDR1 and CDR2 sequences are SGHTS and YDEGEE. The CDR3 has 15 amino acids. CDR3 amino acids: CASSLAYDLGNTIYF. CDR3 in DNA: TGTGCCAGCAGCTTGGCCTACGATTTAGGAAACACCATATATTTT.

J is TRBJ2-2 and V is TRBV5-1, with 9 bases identical to TRBD1. Germline V gives CDR1 SGHRS, CDR2 YFSETQ. The trim removed 4 bases at V and 3 bases at J, leaving 4 bases unmatched. This CDR3 contains 15 residues. The CDR3 DNA reads TGCGCCAGCAGCACGGGACAGGGTTACACCGGGGAGCTGTTTTTT. Protein: CASSTGQGYTGELFF.

This rearrangement joins TRBV10-2 to TRBJ2-7; TRBD2 matches at 8 bases. Trimming cost V 4 bases and J 2 bases; bases outside gene matches: 1. The CDR3 runs to 13 residues. Germline V lookup: CDR1 WSHSY, CDR2 SAAADI. CDR3 residues: CASSVAGPYEQYF. The CDR3 DNA is TGCGCCAGCAGTGTAGCGGGGCCCTACGAGCAGTACTTC.

This chain links TRBV27 with TRBJ2-7; 7 bases agree with TRBD1. The J segment lost 5 bases and the V segment lost 3 bases, leaving 10 bases of the junction unmatched. The CDR3 is 15 residues long. CDR1 is MNHEY, CDR2 SMNVEV, per germline (reference sequence). CDR3 coding DNA: TGTGCCAGCAGTTTCGAGGGGGCATTTTCTCACGAGCAGTACTTC. Translated, it gives CASSFEGAFSHEQYF.

V is TRBV7-9 and J is TRBJ2-1; a possible D gene is TRBD1 (6 bases). The V gene's germline CDR1 is SEHNR and CDR2 FQNEAQ (reference sequence). Trimming removed 5 bases at V and 0 bases at J, with 8 bases between. The length of the CDR3 is 14 residues. The CDR3 here is CASSRDNSYNEQFF. Written as DNA, the CDR3 is TGTGCCAGCAGCCGGGACAACTCCTACAATGAGCAGTTCTTC.

This chain connects TRBV2 to TRBJ1-1, with D unresolved. The CDR3 spans 13 residues. The V and J ends lost 6 bases and 1 base respectively, with 9 bases between them. The germline V gene has CDR1 SNHLY and CDR2 FYNNEI. The CDR3 is CASRSRQNTEAFF. In DNA form, the CDR3 reads TGTGCCAGCAGAAGCAGACAGAACACTGAAGCTTTCTTT.

The chain has TRBV25-1 and TRBJ1-2; 7 nucleotides agree with TRBD1. With V trimmed by 4 bases and J by 8 bases, 13 bases remained unmatched. The CDR3 runs 15 residues. Germline V gene sequence: CDR1 MGHDK, CDR2 SYGVNS. The CDR3 loop is CASSAQTGPPRGYTF. Written as DNA, the CDR3 is TGTGCCAGCAGTGCCCAGACAGGGCCACCGCGAGGCTACACCTTC.

J is TRBJ2-5 and V is TRBV12-5; D call uncertain. Germline CDR1 is LGHNT and CDR2 is FRNRAP. V was pared by 1 base and J by 2 bases, with 11 bases between. CDR3 size: 15 residues. In nucleotides, the CDR3 is TGTGCTAGTGGTTTGGGCCAGGCTCCACAAGAGACCCAGTACTTC. Amino acids: CASGLGQAPQETQYF.

This clone was observed a handful of times. V and J are TRBV7-9 and TRBJ1-1, with D uncertain. The CDR3 is 15 residues long. Looked up from germline, CDR1 is SEHNR and CDR2 is FQNEAQ (reference sequence). The V end was cut by 2 bases, the J end by 3 bases, with 13 bases between. The CDR3 protein is CASSLSGNTDTEAFF. DNA for the CDR3: TGTGCCAGCAGCTTAAGCGGAAATACGGACACTGAAGCTTTCTTT.

This clone is a singleton in its sample. Here the CDR3 DNA reads TGTGCCAGCAGCCAAGATTTTCGGCGGGACAGTTCACCCCTCCACTTT. It yields the protein CASSQDFRRDSSPLHF. The V gene is TRBV4-2, the J gene TRBJ1-6; TRBD1 agrees at 7 bases. With 0 bases clipped from V and 9 bases from J, the junction kept 8 bases outside the gene matches. Germline CDR1 reads LGHNA; CDR2 reads YNFKEQ. There are 16 residues in the CDR3.

The chain carries TRBV30 and TRBJ1-5, with D uncertain. Trimming removed 0 bases at V and 0 bases at J, with 6 bases between. The CDR3 is 14 residues long. Per germline, CDR1 GTSNPN and CDR2 SVGIG (reference sequence). The CDR3 protein is CAWSVAHSNQPQHF. CDR3 nucleotides: TGTGCCTGGAGTGTAGCCCATAGCAATCAGCCCCAGCATTTT.

This chain connects TRBV29-1 to TRBJ1-1; TRBD1 matches 7 bases. Unmatched junction bases numbered 4, after V lost 6 bases and J lost 0 bases. Per the germline V gene, CDR1 is SQVTM and CDR2 is ANQGSEA. The CDR3 has 13 amino acids. CDR3 loop: CSVGTAMNTEAFF. In DNA form, the CDR3 reads TGCAGCGTCGGGACAGCTATGAACACTGAAGCTTTCTTT.

The rearrangement links TRBV5-4 to TRBJ2-3, with D possibly TRBD2 on 6 matching bases. In germline, CDR1 is SGHNT, CDR2 YYREEE (reference sequence). The length of the CDR3 is 16 residues. V lost 2 bases, J lost 1 base, and 14 bases lay in between. CDR3 coding DNA: TGTGCCAGCAGCTTTGGGACTCTAGTGGGCACAGATACGCAGTATTTT. It is translated as CASSFGTLVGTDTQYF. Full variable domain (remainder filled in from reference TRBV5-4 and TRBJ2-3): ETGVTQSPTHLIKTRGQQVTLRCSSQSGHNTVSWYQQALGQGPQFIFQYYREEENGRGNFPPRFSGLQFPNYSSELNVNALELDDSALYLCASSFGTLVGTDTQYFGPGTRLTVL.

The chain employs TRBV27 and TRBJ1-2; D call uncertain. Germline-derived CDR1 and CDR2 are MNHEY and SMNVEV (reference sequence). V was clipped by 5 bases and J by 1 base, with 14 bases between them. The CDR3 length is 15 residues. CDR3 in DNA: TGTGCCAGCAGTCCACTAACCGGGAATAACTATGGCTACACCTTC. Translated, it gives CASSPLTGNNYGYTF.